This T cell receptor beta chain was recorded in a study of cytomegalovirus exposure and HLA in healthy donors. The V and J ends lost 5 bases and 8 bases, in that order; junction bases with no gene match: 12. Germline values: CDR1 SGHTA, CDR2 FQGNSA. The CDR3 runs to 18 residues. Produced via immunoSEQ multiplex PCR; TCRdb's table is partial and in-frame only. The table has 200,000 or so clones, about 80% seen once. This clone was observed a single time. Its antigen is not identified. Findings and limits, study-wide: The study found most TCR sequences rare, yet found some public TCRs in many donors.

Sequencing was carried out using PBMCs. This TCR was recovered from a man aged 18-30 years in good health and CMV-seropositive. The rearrangement joins TRBV7-2 to TRBJ2-1; 16 nucleotides line up with TRBD2. Written as DNA, the CDR3 is TGTGCCAGCAGCCCTCACGGGACTAGCGGGAGGGCCAACGATGAGCAGTTCTTC. Protein: CASSPHGTSGRANDEQFF.